This T cell receptor beta chain comes out of a study of blood T cell repertoires in COVID-19. Study in general: Donors in the United States, Italy and Spain gave samples during acute or convalescent COVID-19. In each case, the material was cDNA or gDNA derived from T cells, B-cell-depleted T cells, or PBMCs.

Data came from immunoSEQ multiplex PCR; TCRdb stores just in-frame clones and leaves some out. The table includes 350,000 to 450,000 clones, 85% detected once. The material sequenced was peripheral blood. The clonotype originates from a woman in her late teens or twenties with acute or convalescent COVID-19.

Written as DNA, the CDR3 is TGTGCCAGTAGTATGCAACAAACCACTGAAGCTTTCTTT. Its translation is CASSMQQTTEAFF. The chain recombines TRBV19 with TRBJ1-1; D gene ambiguous. CDR1 is LNHDA and CDR2 is SQIVND in the germline V gene (reference sequence). The germline V and J ends were trimmed by 3 bases and 4 bases, with 9 bases remaining between them. This CDR3 is 13 amino acids long.